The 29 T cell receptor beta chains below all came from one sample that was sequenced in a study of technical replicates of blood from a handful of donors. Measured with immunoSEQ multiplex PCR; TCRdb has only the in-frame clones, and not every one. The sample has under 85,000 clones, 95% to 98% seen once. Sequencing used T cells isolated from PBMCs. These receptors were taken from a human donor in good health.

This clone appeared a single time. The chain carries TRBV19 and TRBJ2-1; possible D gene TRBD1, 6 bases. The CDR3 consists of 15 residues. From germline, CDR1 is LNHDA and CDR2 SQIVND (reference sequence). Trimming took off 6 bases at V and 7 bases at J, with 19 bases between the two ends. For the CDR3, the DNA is TGTGCCAGTAGAGCAGGGAACTCAAGGGGGAATGAGCAGTTCTTC. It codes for CASRAGNSRGNEQFF.

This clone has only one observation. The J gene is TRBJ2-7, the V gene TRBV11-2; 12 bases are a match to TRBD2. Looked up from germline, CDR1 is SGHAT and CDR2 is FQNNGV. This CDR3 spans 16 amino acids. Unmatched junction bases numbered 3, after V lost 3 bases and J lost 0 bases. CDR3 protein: CASSFKTSGGSYEQYF. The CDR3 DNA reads TGTGCCAGCAGCTTCAAGACTAGCGGGGGCTCCTACGAGCAGTACTTC.

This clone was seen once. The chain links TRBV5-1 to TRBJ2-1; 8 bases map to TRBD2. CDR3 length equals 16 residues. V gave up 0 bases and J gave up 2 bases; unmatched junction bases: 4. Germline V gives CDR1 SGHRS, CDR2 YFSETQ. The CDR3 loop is CASSLAPSGPYNEQFF. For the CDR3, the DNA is TGCGCCAGCAGCTTGGCTCCTAGCGGGCCCTACAATGAGCAGTTCTTC. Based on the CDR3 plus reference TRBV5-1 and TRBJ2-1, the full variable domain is KAGVTQTPRYLIKTRGQQVTLSCSPISGHRSVSWYQQTPGQGLQFLFEYFSETQRNKGNFPGRFSGRQFSNSRSEMNVSTLELGDSALYLCASSLAPSGPYNEQFFGPGTRLTVL.

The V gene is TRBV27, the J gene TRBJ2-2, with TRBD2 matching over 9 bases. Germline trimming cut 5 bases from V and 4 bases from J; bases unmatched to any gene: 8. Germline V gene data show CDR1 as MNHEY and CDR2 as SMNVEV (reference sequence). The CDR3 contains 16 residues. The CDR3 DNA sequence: TGTGCCAGCAGTCCTTTAGCGGGAGCTGTCACCGGGGAGCTGTTTTTT. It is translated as CASSPLAGAVTGELFF.

The CDR3 coding sequence is TGCAGCGTCTCGCTGGGAGGGGACACCGGGGAGCTGTTTTTT. Residues: CSVSLGGDTGELFF. V is TRBV29-1 and J is TRBJ2-2; 7 nucleotides line up with TRBD2. Germline lookup yields CDR1 SQVTM and CDR2 ANQGSEA. The CDR3 length is 14 residues. Germline trimming cut 6 bases from V and 3 bases from J; bases unmatched to any gene: 7.

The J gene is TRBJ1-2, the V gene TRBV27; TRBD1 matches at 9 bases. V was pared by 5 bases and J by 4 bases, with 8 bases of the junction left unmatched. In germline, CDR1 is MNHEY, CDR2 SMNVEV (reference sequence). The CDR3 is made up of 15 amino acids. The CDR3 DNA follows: TGTGCCAGCAGTCTGCGGACAGGGGCAGGCTATGGCTACACCTTC. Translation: CASSLRTGAGYGYTF.

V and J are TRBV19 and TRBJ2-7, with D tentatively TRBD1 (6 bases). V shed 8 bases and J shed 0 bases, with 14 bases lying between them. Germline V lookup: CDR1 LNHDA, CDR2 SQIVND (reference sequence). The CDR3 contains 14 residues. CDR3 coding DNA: TGTGCCAGTTCTTGGGGGCGGAACTCCTACGAGCAGTACTTC. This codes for CASSWGRNSYEQYF.

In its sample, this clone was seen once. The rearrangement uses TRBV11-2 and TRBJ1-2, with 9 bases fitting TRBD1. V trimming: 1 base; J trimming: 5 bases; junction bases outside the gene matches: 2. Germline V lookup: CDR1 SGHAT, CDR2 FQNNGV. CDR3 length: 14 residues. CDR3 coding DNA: TGTGCCAGCAGCTTAGGGACAGGGGCTTATGGCTACACCTTC. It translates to CASSLGTGAYGYTF.

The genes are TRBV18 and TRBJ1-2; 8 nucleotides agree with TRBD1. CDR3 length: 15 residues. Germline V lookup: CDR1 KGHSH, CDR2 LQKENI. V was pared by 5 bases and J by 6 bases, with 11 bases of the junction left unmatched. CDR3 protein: CASSSTGTGIDGYTF. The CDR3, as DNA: TGTGCCAGCTCATCCACCGGGACAGGTATAGATGGCTACACCTTC.

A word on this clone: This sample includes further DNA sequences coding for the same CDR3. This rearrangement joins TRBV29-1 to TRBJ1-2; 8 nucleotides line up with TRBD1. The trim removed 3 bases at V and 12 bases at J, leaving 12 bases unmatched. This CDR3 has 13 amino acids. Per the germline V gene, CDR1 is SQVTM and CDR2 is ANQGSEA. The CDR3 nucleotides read TGCAGCGTTGAGGATCCCTACACAGGGGGTAACACCTTC. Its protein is CSVEDPYTGGNTF.

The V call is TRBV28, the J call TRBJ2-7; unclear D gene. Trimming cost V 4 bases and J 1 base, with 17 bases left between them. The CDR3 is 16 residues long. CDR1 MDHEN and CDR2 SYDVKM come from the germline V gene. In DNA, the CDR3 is TGTGCCAGCAGTTCGGGTTTGGCGGTCTCATCCTACGAGCAGTACTTC. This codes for CASSSGLAVSSYEQYF.

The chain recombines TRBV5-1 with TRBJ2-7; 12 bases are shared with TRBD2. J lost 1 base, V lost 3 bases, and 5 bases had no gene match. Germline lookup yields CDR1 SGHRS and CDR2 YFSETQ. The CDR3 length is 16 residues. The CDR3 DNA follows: TGCGCCAGCAGCTCCACTAGCGGGGGGTCGTCCTACGAGCAGTACTTC. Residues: CASSSTSGGSSYEQYF.

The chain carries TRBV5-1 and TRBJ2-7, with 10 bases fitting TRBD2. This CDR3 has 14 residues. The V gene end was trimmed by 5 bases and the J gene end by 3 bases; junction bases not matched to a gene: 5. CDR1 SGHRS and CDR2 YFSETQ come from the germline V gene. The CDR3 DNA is TGCGCCAGCAGTTTAGCGGGAGGTATCTACGAGCAGTACTTC. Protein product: CASSLAGGIYEQYF.

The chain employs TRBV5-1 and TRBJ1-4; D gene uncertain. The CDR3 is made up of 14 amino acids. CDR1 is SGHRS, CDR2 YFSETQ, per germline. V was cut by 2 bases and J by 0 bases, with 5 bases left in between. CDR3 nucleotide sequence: TGCGCCAGCAGCTTCACATCAACTAATGAAAAACTGTTTTTT. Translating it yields CASSFTSTNEKLFF.

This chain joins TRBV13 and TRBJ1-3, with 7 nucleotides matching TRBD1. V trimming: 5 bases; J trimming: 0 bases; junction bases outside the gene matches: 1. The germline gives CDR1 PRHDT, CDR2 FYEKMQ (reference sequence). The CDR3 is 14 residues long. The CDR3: CASSGQASGNTIYF. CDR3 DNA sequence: TGTGCCAGCAGCGGACAGGCCTCTGGAAACACCATATATTTT.

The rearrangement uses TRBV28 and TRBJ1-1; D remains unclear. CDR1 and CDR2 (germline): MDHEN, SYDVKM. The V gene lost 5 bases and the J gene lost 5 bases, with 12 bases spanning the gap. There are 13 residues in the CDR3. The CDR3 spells CASSPVVFTEAFF. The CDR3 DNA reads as TGTGCCAGCAGTCCCGTCGTTTTTACTGAAGCTTTCTTT.

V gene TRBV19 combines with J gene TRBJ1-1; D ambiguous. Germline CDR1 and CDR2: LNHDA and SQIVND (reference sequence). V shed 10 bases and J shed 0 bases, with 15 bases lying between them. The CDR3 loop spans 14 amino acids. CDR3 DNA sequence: TGTGCCACTAGCCCTGCCCCTATGAACACTGAAGCTTTCTTT. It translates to CATSPAPMNTEAFF.

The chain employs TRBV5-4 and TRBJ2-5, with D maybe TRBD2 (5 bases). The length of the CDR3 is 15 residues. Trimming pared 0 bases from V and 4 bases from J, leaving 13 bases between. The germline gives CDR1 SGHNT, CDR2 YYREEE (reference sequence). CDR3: CASSLGLAVGETQYF. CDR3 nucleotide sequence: TGTGCCAGCAGCTTGGGGCTAGCTGTGGGAGAGACCCAGTACTTC.

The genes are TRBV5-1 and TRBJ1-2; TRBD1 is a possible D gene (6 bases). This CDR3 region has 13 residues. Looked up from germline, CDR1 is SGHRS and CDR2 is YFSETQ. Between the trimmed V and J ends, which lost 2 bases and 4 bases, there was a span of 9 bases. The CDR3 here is CASSFTGLYGYTF. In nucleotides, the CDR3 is TGCGCCAGCAGCTTTACAGGGCTCTATGGCTACACCTTC.

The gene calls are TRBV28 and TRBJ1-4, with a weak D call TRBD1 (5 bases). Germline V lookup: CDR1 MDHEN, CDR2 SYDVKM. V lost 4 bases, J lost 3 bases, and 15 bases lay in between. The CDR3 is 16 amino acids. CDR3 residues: CASSSSLWGANEKLFF. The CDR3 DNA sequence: TGTGCCAGCAGTTCGTCGCTTTGGGGGGCTAATGAAAAACTGTTTTTT.

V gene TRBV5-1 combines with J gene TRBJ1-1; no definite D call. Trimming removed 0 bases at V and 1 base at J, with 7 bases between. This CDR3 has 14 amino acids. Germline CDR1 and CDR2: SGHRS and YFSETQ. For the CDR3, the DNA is TGCGCCAGCAGCTTGGAACAGACGAACACTGAAGCTTTCTTT. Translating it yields CASSLEQTNTEAFF.

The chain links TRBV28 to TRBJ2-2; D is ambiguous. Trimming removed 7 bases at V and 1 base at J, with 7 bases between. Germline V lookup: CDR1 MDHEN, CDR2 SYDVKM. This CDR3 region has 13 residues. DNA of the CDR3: TGTGCCAGCAACCTCGGGAACACCGGGGAGCTGTTTTTT. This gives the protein CASNLGNTGELFF.

The CDR3 protein is CASSVMLAGEYGELFF. As DNA, the CDR3 is TGTGCCAGCAGCGTGATGCTAGCGGGAGAGTACGGGGAGCTGTTTTTT. The gene calls are TRBV11-2 and TRBJ2-2; TRBD2 matches 10 bases. In germline, CDR1 is SGHAT, CDR2 FQNNGV. Trimming removed 5 bases from V and 7 bases from J; junction bases left unmatched: 10. CDR3 length: 16 amino acids.

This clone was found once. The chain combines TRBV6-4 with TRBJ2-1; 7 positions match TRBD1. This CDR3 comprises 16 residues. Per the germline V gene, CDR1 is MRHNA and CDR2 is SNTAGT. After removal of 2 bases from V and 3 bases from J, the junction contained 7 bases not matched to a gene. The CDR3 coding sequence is TGTGCCAGCAGTGACGCCGTGGGGACAGACTACAATGAGCAGTTCTTC. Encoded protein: CASSDAVGTDYNEQFF.

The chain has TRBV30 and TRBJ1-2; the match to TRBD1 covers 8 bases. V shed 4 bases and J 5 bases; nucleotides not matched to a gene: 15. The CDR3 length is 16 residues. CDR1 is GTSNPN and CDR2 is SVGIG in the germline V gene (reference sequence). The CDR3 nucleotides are TGTGCCTGGACCCACCTTAATCCGGGACAGGCGTATGGCTACACCTTC. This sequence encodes CAWTHLNPGQAYGYTF.

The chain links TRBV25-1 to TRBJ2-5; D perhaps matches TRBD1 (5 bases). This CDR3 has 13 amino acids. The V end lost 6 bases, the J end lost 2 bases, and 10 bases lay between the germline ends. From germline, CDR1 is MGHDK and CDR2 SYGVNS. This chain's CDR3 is CASRDSRQETQYF. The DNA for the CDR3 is TGTGCCAGCAGAGACAGCCGTCAAGAGACCCAGTACTTC. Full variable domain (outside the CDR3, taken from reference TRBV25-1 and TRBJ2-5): EADIYQTPRYLVIGTGKKITLECSQTMGHDKMYWYQQDPGMELHLIHYSYGVNSTEKGDLSSESTVSRIRTEHFPLTLESARPSHTSQYLCASRDSRQETQYFGPGTRLLVL.

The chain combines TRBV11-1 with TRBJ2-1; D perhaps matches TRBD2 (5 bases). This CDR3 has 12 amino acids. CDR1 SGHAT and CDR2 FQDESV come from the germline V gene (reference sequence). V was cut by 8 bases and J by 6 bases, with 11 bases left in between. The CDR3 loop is CASGGSINEQFF. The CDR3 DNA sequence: TGTGCCAGCGGTGGGAGCATCAATGAGCAGTTCTTC. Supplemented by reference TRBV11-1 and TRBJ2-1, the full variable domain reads EAEVAQSPRYKITEKSQAVAFWCDPISGHATLYWYRQILGQGPELLVQFQDESVVDDSQLPKDRFSAERLKGVDSTLKIQPAELGDSAMYLCASGGSINEQFFGPGTRLTVL.

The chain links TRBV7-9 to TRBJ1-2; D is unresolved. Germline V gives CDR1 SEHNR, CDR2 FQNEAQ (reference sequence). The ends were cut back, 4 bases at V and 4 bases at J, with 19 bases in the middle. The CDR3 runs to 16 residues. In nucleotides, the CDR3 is TGTGCCAGCAGCTCCCATCTCCGGGAACTCCGCTATGGCTACACCTTC. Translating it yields CASSSHLRELRYGYTF.

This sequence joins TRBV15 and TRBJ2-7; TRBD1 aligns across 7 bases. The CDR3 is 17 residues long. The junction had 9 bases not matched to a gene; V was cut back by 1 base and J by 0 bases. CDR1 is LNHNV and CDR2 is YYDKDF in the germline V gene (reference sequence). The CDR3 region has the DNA TGTGCCACCAGCAGAGGGTTTGGGACAGTTAGCTCCTACGAGCAGTACTTC. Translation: CATSRGFGTVSSYEQYF.